Presented here are 11 T cell receptor beta chains from one specimen sequenced in a study of T-cell reconstitution after alpha-beta-depleted transplantation in children. The TCRbeta library was prepared with unique molecular identifiers. TCRdb used MiXCR to reprocess the PCR reads, holding one entry per CDR3 protein. The table shows about 360,000 distinct CDR3 sequences, with 10% to 15% occurring only once. The material sequenced was PBMCs, taken from the stem cell graft. The receptor source for this set is a human donor who donated a stem cell graft to a child with Fanconi anemia.

The V call is TRBV5-1, the J call TRBJ2-7, with a weak D call TRBD1 (5 bases). The CDR3 sequence is 14 residues long. Germline V gene data show CDR1 as SGHRS and CDR2 as YFSETQ. V lost 0 bases, J lost 5 bases, and 12 bases lay in between. CDR3 DNA sequence: TGCGCCAGCAGCTTGGCAGGGATGGTCCACGAGCAGTACTTC. The encoded protein is CASSLAGMVHEQYF.

Ten or more counts support this clonotype. V is TRBV29-1 and J is TRBJ2-2, with D uncertain. V lost 6 bases and J 4 bases, leaving 12 bases between the germline ends. The germline V gene has CDR1 SQVTM and CDR2 ANQGSEA. The CDR3 consists of 13 residues. Here the CDR3 reads CSVPLRPTGELFF. CDR3 DNA: TGCAGCGTCCCCCTGAGACCCACCGGGGAGCTGTTTTTT.

Many counts were recorded for this clonotype. The chain carries TRBV5-1 and TRBJ2-3, with 9 positions matching TRBD1. Germline assignment: CDR1 SGHRS and CDR2 YFSETQ. V lost 4 bases and J lost 3; bases outside the gene matches: 6. This CDR3 comprises 15 residues. In nucleotides, the CDR3 is TGCGCCAGCAGCCTTTCCGGGACAGGGACAGATACGCAGTATTTT. Translation: CASSLSGTGTDTQYF.

This chain links TRBV27 with TRBJ2-1; unclear D gene. The CDR3 spans 13 residues. Germline values: CDR1 MNHEY, CDR2 SMNVEV (reference sequence). Trimming shortened V by 4 bases and J by 4 bases, and 8 bases separated the two germline ends. CDR3 sequence: CASSSGSYNEQFF. CDR3 nucleotides: TGTGCCAGCAGTTCCGGGTCGTACAATGAGCAGTTCTTC.

This clonotype was detected ten times or more. V is TRBV19 and J is TRBJ2-2; 9 nucleotides line up with TRBD1. CDR3 length: 16 amino acids. The germline CDR1 and CDR2 sequences are LNHDA and SQIVND (reference sequence). Unmatched junction bases numbered 8, after V lost 3 bases and J lost 6 bases. CDR3 residues: CASSIGTGKSPGELFF. The DNA of the CDR3 is TGTGCCAGTAGTATTGGGACAGGGAAGAGTCCCGGGGAGCTGTTTTTT.

V gene TRBV7-8 combines with J gene TRBJ2-2, with D maybe TRBD2 (5 bases). V was cut by 1 base and J by 0 bases, with 6 bases left in between. CDR3 length: 15 residues. Germline V CDR1 and CDR2: SGHVS, FQNEAQ. The CDR3, as DNA: TGTGCCAGCAGCTTAGGACTAACGAACACCGGGGAGCTGTTTTTT. Translated, it gives CASSLGLTNTGELFF.

This clonotype was seen only a few times. The chain has TRBV5-1 and TRBJ2-7; tentative D call: TRBD2 (5 bases). CDR1 and CDR2 (germline): SGHRS, YFSETQ. The CDR3 is 15 amino acids. Trimming took off 4 bases at V and 2 bases at J, with 16 bases between the two ends. The CDR3 region has the DNA TGCGCCAGCAGCAGGGAGTCTTCCACCACCTACGAGCAGTACTTC. Protein product: CASSRESSTTYEQYF.

This chain connects TRBV9 to TRBJ2-3; TRBD2 matches at 14 bases. Germline values: CDR1 SGDLS, CDR2 YYNGEE. This CDR3 is built from 16 residues. The V segment lost 3 bases and the J segment 3 bases; nucleotides outside the gene matches: 3. The DNA of the CDR3 is TGTGCCAGCAGCGGACTAGCGGGGGGGCCGACAGATACGCAGTATTTT. Its translation: CASSGLAGGPTDTQYF. Looking up the rest from reference TRBV9 and TRBJ2-3 gives the full variable domain: DSGVTQTPKHLITATGQRVTLRCSPRSGDLSVYWYQQSLDQGLQFLIQYYNGEERAKGNILERFSAQQFPDLHSELNLSSLELGDSALYFCASSGLAGGPTDTQYFGPGTRLTVL.

The DNA for the CDR3 is TGTGCCAGCAGGGGACCTGCGAACACCGGGGAGCTGTTTTTT. It encodes CASRGPANTGELFF. The chain has TRBV28 and TRBJ2-2; D tentatively reads TRBD1 or TRBD2 (5 bases each). CDR3 size: 14 residues. CDR1 and CDR2 from the germline V gene are MDHEN and SYDVKM. Trimming pared 6 bases from V and 0 bases from J, leaving 8 bases between.

The CDR3 region has the DNA TGTGCCAGCAGCTTAGGTCGCGGGGGGTTCCTCAGTGTGACAGATACGCAGTATTTT. It translates to CASSLGRGGFLSVTDTQYF. This chain connects TRBV11-2 to TRBJ2-3; TRBD2 matches 8 bases. With 1 base clipped from V and 3 bases from J, the junction kept 15 bases outside the gene matches. CDR1 and CDR2 (germline): SGHAT, FQNNGV. This CDR3 is 19 amino acids long.

This clonotype was found many times. The rearrangement joins TRBV12-3 or TRBV12-4 to TRBJ2-2; D unclear. Trimming left V 2 bases short and J 1 base short, with 14 bases between. This CDR3 has 17 residues. CDR3 in amino acids: CASSLPLLGLNTGELFF. The CDR3 nucleotides read TGTGCCAGCAGTTTACCCCTCCTAGGGCTGAACACCGGGGAGCTGTTTTTT.